The source of this T cell receptor beta chain is a study of blood T cell repertoires in COVID-19. Study overall: Whether acute or convalescent, the COVID-19 samples came from the United States, Italy and Spain. The cDNA or gDNA used as material had been derived from T cells, B-cell-depleted T cells, or PBMCs.

Data came from immunoSEQ multiplex PCR; TCRdb stores just in-frame clones and leaves some out. The sample shows tens of thousands of clones, around 90% of them seen only once. With 0 bases removed from V and 7 bases from J, the gap between germline ends came to 17 bases. The CDR3 has 15 residues. Germline V CDR1 and CDR2: SGHNT, YYREEE (reference sequence). The chain is built from TRBV5-4 and TRBJ2-7; a possible D gene is TRBD2 (6 bases). The TCR sequence derives from a man between 60 and 75 years old with acute or convalescent COVID-19. The sequenced sample was peripheral blood. This CDR3 is CASSLGSGVTKEQYF. The CDR3 coding sequence is TGTGCCAGCAGCTTGGGGTCGGGGGTTACGAAAGAGCAGTACTTC. Based on the CDR3 plus reference TRBV5-4 and TRBJ2-7, the full variable domain is ETGVTQSPTHLIKTRGQQVTLRCSSQSGHNTVSWYQQALGQGPQFIFQYYREEENGRGNFPPRFSGLQFPNYSSELNVNALELDDSALYLCASSLGSGVTKEQYFGPGTRLTVT.